This T cell receptor beta chain was sequenced for a study of cytomegalovirus exposure and HLA in healthy donors. Of note for this clone: Its antigen is still unknown.

Vbeta (60) and Jbeta (13) primers were used in the PCR. Libraries were prepared by immunoSEQ multiplex PCR; TCRdb keeps only in-frame clonotypes and omits some of them. The table records 150,000 to 200,000 clones, about 73% of them present only once. General study results and limits: Among donors in an Asian-associated ancestry cluster, a later analysis reportedly found fewer N-insertions than the roughly 650-donor mean. A later analysis linked a missense variant in DCLRE1C to the trimming of TCR beta V and J genes. TCR beta V segments were, for the most part, productive about 87% or about 30% of the time in an earlier analysis. Roughly uniform depth of sequencing across donors was assumed in presence/absence analyses.

Between the trimmed V and J ends, which lost 0 bases and 4 bases, there was a span of 13 bases. The germline CDR1 and CDR2 sequences are SGHRS and YFSETQ. The CDR3 is 15 amino acids. Input material: PBMCs. The TCR originated in a woman aged 40 to 50 in good health and CMV-seronegative. This sequence joins TRBV5-1 and TRBJ1-1, with D unclear. The CDR3 sequence: CASSLAVSVSTEAFF. CDR3 sequence (DNA): TGCGCCAGCAGCTTGGCGGTTTCGGTAAGCACTGAAGCTTTCTTT.